The present TCR beta chain was sequenced within a study of T cell responses to AZD1222 COVID-19 vaccine. V lost 4 bases and J lost 1, with 8 bases in between. Germline V gene data show CDR1 as SGHDN and CDR2 as FVKESK. The CDR3 spans 13 residues. The assay was immunoSEQ multiplex PCR, and TCRdb's table has in-frame clones only and misses some. Here the sample spans 90,000 to 140,000 clones, about 81% being singletons. The V and J genes are TRBV14 and TRBJ2-7; tentatively, D is TRBD1 (5 bases). This sequence originates from an adult in good health. Sequenced here: peripheral blood, sampled on day 0 of AZD1222 vaccination. CDR3 sequence: CASSPTVSYEQYF. DNA for the CDR3: TGTGCCAGCAGCCCGACAGTTTCCTACGAGCAGTACTTC.